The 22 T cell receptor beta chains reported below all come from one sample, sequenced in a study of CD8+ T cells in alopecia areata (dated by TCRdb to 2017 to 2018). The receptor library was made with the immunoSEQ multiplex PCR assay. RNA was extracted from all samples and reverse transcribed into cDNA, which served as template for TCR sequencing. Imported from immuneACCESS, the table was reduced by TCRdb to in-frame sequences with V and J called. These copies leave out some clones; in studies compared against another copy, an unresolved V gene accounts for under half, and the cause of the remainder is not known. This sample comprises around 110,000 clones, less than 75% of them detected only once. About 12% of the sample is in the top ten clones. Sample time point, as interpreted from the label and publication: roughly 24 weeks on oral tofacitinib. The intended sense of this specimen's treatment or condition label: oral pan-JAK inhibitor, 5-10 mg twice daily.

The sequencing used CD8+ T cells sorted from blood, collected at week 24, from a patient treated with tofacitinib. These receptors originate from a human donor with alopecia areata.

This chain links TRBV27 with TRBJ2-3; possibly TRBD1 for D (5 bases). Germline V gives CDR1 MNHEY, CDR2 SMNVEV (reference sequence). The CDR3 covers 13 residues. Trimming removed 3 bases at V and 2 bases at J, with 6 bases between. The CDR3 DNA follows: TGTGCCAGCAGTTTGACAGTCACAGATACGCAGTATTTT. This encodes CASSLTVTDTQYF.

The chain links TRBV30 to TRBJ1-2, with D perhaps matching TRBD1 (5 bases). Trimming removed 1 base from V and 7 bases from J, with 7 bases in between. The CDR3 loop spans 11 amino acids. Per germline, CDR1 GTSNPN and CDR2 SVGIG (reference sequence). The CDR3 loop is CAWSEGTGYTF. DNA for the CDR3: TGTGCCTGGAGTGAGGGGACTGGCTACACCTTC.

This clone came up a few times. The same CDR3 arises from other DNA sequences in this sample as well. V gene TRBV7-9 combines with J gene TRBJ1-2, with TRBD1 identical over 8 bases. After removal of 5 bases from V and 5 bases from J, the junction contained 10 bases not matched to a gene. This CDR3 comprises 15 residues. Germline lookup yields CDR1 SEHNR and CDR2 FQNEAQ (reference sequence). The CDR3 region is CASSTPGQALYGYTF. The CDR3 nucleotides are TGTGCCAGCAGCACGCCGGGACAGGCTTTGTATGGCTACACCTTC.

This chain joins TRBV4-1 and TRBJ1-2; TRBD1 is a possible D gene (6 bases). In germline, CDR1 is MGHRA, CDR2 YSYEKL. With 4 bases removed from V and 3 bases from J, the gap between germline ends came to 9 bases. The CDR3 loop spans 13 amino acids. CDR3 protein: CASSPRGDYGYTF. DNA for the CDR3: TGCGCCAGCAGCCCCAGGGGAGACTATGGCTACACCTTC.

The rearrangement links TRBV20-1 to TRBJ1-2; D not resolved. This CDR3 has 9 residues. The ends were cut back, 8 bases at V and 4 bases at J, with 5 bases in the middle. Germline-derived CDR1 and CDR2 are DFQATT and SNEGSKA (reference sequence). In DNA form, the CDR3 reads TGCAGTTGCCCCTATGGCTACACCTTC. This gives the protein CSCPYGYTF.

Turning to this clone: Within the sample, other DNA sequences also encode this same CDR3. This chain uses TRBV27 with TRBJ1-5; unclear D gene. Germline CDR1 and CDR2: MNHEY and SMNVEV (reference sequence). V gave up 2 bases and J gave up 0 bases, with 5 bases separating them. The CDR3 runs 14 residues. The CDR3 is CASSLDGSNQPQHF. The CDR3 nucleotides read TGTGCCAGCAGTTTAGACGGTAGCAATCAGCCCCAGCATTTT.

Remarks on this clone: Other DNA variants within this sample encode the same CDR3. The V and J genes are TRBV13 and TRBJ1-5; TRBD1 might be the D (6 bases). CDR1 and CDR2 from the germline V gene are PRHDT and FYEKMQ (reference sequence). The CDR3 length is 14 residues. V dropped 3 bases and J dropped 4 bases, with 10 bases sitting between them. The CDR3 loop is CASSFGGQNQPQHF. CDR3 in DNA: TGTGCCAGCAGCTTCGGGGGGCAGAATCAGCCCCAGCATTTT.

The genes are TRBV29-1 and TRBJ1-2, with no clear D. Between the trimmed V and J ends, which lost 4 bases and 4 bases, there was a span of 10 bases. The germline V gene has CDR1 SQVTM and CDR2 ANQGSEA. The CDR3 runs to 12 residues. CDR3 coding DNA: TGCAGCGTTGTCATGAGTCCCTATGGCTACACCTTC. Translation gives CSVVMSPYGYTF.

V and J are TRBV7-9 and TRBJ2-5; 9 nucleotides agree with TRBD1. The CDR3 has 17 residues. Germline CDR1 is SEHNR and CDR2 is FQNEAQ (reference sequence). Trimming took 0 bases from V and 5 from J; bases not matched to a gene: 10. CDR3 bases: TGTGCCAGCAGCTTAGCAGGGACAGGGAGCTGGAAGGAGACCCAGTACTTC. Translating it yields CASSLAGTGSWKETQYF. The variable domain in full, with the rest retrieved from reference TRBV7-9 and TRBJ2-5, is DTGVSQNPRHKITKRGQNVTFRCDPISEHNRLYWYRQTLGQGPEFLTYFQNEAQLEKSRLLSDRFSAERPKGSFSTLEIQRTEQGDSAMYLCASSLAGTGSWKETQYFGPGTRLLVL.

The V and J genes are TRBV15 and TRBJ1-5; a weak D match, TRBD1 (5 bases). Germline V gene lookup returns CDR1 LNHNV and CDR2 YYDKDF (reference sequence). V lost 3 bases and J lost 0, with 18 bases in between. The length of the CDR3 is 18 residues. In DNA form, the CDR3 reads TGTGCCACCAGCAGCCGGGGGGAACTCGATATTAGCAATCAGCCCCAGCATTTT. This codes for CATSSRGELDISNQPQHF.

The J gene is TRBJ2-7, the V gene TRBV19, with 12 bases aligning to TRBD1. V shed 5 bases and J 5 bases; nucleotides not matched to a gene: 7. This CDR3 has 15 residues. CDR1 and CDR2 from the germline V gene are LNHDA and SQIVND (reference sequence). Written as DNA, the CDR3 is TGTGCCAGTAGTTACCGGGACAGGGGGCTCAACGAGCAGTACTTC. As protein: CASSYRDRGLNEQYF. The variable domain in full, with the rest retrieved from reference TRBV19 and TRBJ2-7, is DGGITQSPKYLFRKEGQNVTLSCEQNLNHDAMYWYRQDPGQGLRLIYYSQIVNDFQKGDIAEGYSVSREKKESFPLTVTSAQKNPTAFYLCASSYRDRGLNEQYFGPGTRLTVT.

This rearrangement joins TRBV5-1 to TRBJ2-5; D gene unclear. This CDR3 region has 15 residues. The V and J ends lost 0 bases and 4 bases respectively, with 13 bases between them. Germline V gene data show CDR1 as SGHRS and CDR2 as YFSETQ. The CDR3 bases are TGCGCCAGCAGCTTGGAAGGATCCTCCCCAGAGACCCAGTACTTC. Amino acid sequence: CASSLEGSSPETQYF.

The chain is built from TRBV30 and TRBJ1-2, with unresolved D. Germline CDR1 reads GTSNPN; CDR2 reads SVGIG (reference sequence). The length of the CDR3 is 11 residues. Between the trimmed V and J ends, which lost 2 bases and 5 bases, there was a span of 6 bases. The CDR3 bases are TGTGCCTGGAGTAAAGGTTATGGCTACACCTTC. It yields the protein CAWSKGYGYTF.

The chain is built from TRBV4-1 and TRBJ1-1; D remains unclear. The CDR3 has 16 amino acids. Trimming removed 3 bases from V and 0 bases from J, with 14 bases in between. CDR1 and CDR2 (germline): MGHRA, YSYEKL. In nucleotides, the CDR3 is TGCGCCAGCAGCCATAGAAGGGTAGCCATGAACACTGAAGCTTTCTTT. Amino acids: CASSHRRVAMNTEAFF.

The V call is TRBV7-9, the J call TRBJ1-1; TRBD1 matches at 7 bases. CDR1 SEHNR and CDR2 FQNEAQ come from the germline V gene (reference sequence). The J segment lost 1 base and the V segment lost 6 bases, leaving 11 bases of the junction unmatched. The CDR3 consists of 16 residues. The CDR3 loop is CASRQGQPLGNTEAFF. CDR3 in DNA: TGTGCCAGCAGACAGGGACAGCCGTTGGGGAACACTGAAGCTTTCTTT.

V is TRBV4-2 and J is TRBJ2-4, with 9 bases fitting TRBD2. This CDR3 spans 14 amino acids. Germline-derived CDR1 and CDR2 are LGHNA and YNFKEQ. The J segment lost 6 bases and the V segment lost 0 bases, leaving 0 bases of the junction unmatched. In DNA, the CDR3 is TGTGCCAGCAGCCAAGATAGCGGGGGAAACATTCAGTACTTC. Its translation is CASSQDSGGNIQYF.

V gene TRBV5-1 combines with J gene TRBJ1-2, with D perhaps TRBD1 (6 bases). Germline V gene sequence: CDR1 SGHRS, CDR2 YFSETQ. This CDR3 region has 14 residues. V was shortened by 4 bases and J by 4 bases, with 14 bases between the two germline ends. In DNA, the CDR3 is TGCGCCAGCAGCCCCTGGAGAGGGGGCTATGGCTACACCTTC. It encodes CASSPWRGGYGYTF.

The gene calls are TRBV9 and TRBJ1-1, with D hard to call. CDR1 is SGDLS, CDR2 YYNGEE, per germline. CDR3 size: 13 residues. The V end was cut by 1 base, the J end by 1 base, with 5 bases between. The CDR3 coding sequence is TGTGCCAGCAGCGTAACCGCGAACACTGAAGCTTTCTTT. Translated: CASSVTANTEAFF.

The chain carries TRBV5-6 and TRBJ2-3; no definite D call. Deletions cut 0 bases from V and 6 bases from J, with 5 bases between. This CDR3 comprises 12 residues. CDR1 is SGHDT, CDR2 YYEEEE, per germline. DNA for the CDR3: TGTGCCAGCAGCTTGGAAGTGGATACGCAGTATTTT. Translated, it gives CASSLEVDTQYF. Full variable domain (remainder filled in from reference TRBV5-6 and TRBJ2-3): DAGVTQSPTHLIKTRGQQVTLRCSPKSGHDTVSWYQQALGQGPQFIFQYYEEEERQRGNFPDRFSGHQFPNYSSELNVNALLLGDSALYLCASSLEVDTQYFGPGTRLTVL.

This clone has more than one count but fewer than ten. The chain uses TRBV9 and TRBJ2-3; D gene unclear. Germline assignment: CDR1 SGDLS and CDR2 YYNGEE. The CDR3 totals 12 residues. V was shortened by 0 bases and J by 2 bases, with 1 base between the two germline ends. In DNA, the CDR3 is TGTGCCAGCAGCGTAGACACAGATACGCAGTATTTT. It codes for CASSVDTDTQYF.

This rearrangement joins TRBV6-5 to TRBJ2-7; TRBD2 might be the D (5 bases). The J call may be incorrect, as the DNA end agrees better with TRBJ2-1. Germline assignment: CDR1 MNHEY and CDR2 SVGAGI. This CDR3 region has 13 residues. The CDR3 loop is CASGERNYNEQFF. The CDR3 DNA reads TGTGCCAGTGGCGAGCGGAATTACAATGAGCAGTTCTTC.

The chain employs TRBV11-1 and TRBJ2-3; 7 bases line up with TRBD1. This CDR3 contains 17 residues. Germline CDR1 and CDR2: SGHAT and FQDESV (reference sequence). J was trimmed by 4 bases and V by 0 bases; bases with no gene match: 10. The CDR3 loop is CASSLASSTGRADTQYF. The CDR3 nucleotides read TGTGCCAGCAGCTTAGCATCTTCGACAGGGCGTGCAGATACGCAGTATTTT.